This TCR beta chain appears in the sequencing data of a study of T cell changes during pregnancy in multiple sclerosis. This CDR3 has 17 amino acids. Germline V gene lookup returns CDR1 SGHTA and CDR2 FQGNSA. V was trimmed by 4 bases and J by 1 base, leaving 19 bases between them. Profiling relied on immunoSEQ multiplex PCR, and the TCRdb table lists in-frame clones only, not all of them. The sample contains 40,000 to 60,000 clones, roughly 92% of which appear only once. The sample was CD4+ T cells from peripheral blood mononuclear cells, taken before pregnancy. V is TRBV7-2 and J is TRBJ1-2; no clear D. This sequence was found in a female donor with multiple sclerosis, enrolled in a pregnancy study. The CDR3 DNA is TGTGCCAGCAGCTCCCGGGGTGGCAGCATTAATAACTATGGCTACACCTTC. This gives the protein CASSSRGGSINNYGYTF.